One and the same sample provided the 31 T cell receptor beta chains below, sequenced in a study of T cells in Graves' hyperthyroidism and ophthalmopathy. TCR beta CDR3 regions were amplified from RNA. HTBI primers were employed in a first-round RT-PCR of the TCR CDR3. TCRdb re-analysed the multiplex PCR reads in MiXCR, keeping a single row per CDR3 protein. The sample has 89,000 or so distinct CDR3 sequences; approximately 39% are singletons. The sample comprised peripheral blood or thyroid tissue (not recorded which). The receptor set was obtained from a woman aged 25 to 45 with Graves' hyperthyroidism.

This clonotype was seen at least ten times. This chain uses TRBV3-1 with TRBJ2-7; 7 positions agree with TRBD1. J lost 2 bases, V lost 4 bases, and 5 bases had no gene match. In germline, CDR1 is LGHDT, CDR2 YNNKEL (reference sequence). CDR3 size: 14 residues. The CDR3 loop is CASSPAGGTYEQYF. CDR3 DNA: TGTGCCAGCAGCCCGGCAGGGGGAACCTACGAGCAGTACTTC.

This chain links TRBV9 with TRBJ1-5; 10 bases are shared with TRBD1. Per the germline V gene, CDR1 is SGDLS and CDR2 is YYNGEE. Losses at the gene ends were 1 base for V and 14 bases for J; bases not matched to a gene: 9. The CDR3 covers 14 residues. The CDR3: CASSVHRDRGSEHF. CDR3 DNA: TGTGCCAGCAGCGTACACCGGGACAGGGGATCCGAGCATTTT. Filled out from reference TRBV9 and TRBJ1-5, the complete variable domain reads DSGVTQTPKHLITATGQRVTLRCSPRSGDLSVYWYQQSLDQGLQFLIQYYNGEERAKGNILERFSAQQFPDLHSELNLSSLELGDSALYFCASSVHRDRGSEHFGDGTRLSIL.

The rearrangement joins TRBV15 to TRBJ1-1; 7 bases align to TRBD1. This CDR3 contains 15 residues. The germline gives CDR1 LNHNV, CDR2 YYDKDF (reference sequence). J gave up 3 bases and V 3 bases, and 7 bases lay outside the gene matches. The CDR3 spells CATSSGVQGYTEAFF. The CDR3 DNA reads TGTGCCACCAGCAGTGGCGTACAGGGGTACACTGAAGCTTTCTTT.

The chain couples TRBV7-9 to TRBJ2-5, with D possibly matching TRBD1 (5 bases). Per germline, CDR1 SEHNR and CDR2 FQNEAQ (reference sequence). The CDR3 totals 13 residues. V was pared by 5 bases and J by 5 bases, with 12 bases between. In DNA form, the CDR3 reads TGTGCCAGCAGCCCCCAGGGATGGGAGACCCAGTACTTC. This sequence encodes CASSPQGWETQYF.

The chain uses TRBV9 and TRBJ1-5; D is ambiguous. The germline V gene has CDR1 SGDLS and CDR2 YYNGEE. CDR3 length: 12 amino acids. Here the CDR3 reads CASGSPNQPQHF. Here the CDR3 DNA reads TGTGCTAGCGGCAGCCCCAATCAGCCCCAGCATTTT.

This clonotype has just a few counts. Being one base from a much bigger clone, this may be a read error. V usage is TRBV6-6 and J usage is TRBJ1-6; D unclear. The length of the CDR3 is 14 residues. The germline V gene has CDR1 MNHNY and CDR2 SVGAGI (reference sequence). In DNA form, the CDR3 reads TGTGCCAGCACCCACGGGTATGGGGTCTCACCCCCCCACTTT. Translated, it gives CASTHGYGVSPPHF.

The CDR3 DNA reads as TGTGCCAGCTCACCATCACTAGCGGTAGCCTACGAGCAGTACTTC. As protein: CASSPSLAVAYEQYF. The chain employs TRBV18 and TRBJ2-7, with TRBD2 matching 8 bases. The V segment lost 2 bases and the J segment 2 bases; nucleotides outside the gene matches: 5. The CDR3 has 15 residues. Germline assignment: CDR1 KGHSH and CDR2 LQKENI.

This clonotype was counted at least ten times. The chain is built from TRBV6-5 and TRBJ1-2; 7 positions match TRBD1. V lost 0 bases and J lost 8; bases outside the gene matches: 6. The CDR3 contains 14 residues. Germline CDR1 MNHEY, CDR2 SVGAGI. The CDR3 bases are TGTGCCAGCAGTTACTCGCAAAGACAGGGAGGCTACACCTTC. Its translation is CASSYSQRQGGYTF.

The chain is built from TRBV30 and TRBJ2-7, with TRBD2 identical over 10 bases. Germline CDR1 and CDR2: GTSNPN and SVGIG (reference sequence). CDR3 length: 16 amino acids. The junction had 11 bases not matched to a gene; V was cut back by 2 bases and J by 4 bases. The CDR3 DNA sequence: TGTGCCTGGAGTCCCAAAGGACTAGCGGAGACATACGAGCAGTACTTC. As protein: CAWSPKGLAETYEQYF.

V gene TRBV28 combines with J gene TRBJ1-5, with D uncertain. The CDR3 extends over 14 amino acids. The V gene's germline CDR1 is MDHEN and CDR2 SYDVKM. V lost 2 bases, J lost 5 bases, and 10 bases lay in between. The CDR3 DNA reads TGTGCCAGCAGTTTAGGGCAGGAACATCAGCCCCAGCATTTT. As protein: CASSLGQEHQPQHF.

The CDR3, as DNA: TGTGCCAGCAGTGGCCTAGCGGGACTTCAAGAGACCCAGTACTTC. Protein: CASSGLAGLQETQYF. This chain joins TRBV12-3 or TRBV12-4 and TRBJ2-5; TRBD2 aligns across 9 bases. The CDR3 is 15 amino acids. Unmatched junction bases numbered 6, after V lost 5 bases and J lost 2 bases.

This clonotype is termed medium-sized. V usage is TRBV20-1 and J usage is TRBJ1-5; 7 nucleotides agree with TRBD1. Germline V gene sequence: CDR1 DFQATT, CDR2 SNEGSKA (reference sequence). This CDR3 region has 13 residues. Unmatched junction bases numbered 8, after V lost 4 bases and J lost 8 bases. CDR3 nucleotides: TGCAGTGCTAAGGACAGGATTACTGAGCCCCAGCATTTT. This translates into CSAKDRITEPQHF.

The chain joins TRBV6-6 to TRBJ1-5; D not certain. This CDR3 contains 13 residues. The V and J ends lost 7 bases and 12 bases respectively, with 19 bases between them. Looked up from germline, CDR1 is MNHNY and CDR2 is SVGAGI (reference sequence). The CDR3 DNA sequence: TGTGCCAGCACGGTGGACCGCAATCAGTTCCAGCATTTT. Protein sequence: CASTVDRNQFQHF.

This clonotype was seen a handful of times. The chain is built from TRBV7-9 and TRBJ2-5; TRBD2 aligns across 15 bases. Germline lookup yields CDR1 SEHNR and CDR2 FQNEAQ (reference sequence). This CDR3 is built from 17 residues. Trimming at V came to 2 bases and at J to 4 bases, leaving 5 bases not matched to a gene. CDR3 loop: CASSLSPGLAGGETQYF. CDR3 DNA sequence: TGTGCCAGCAGCTTATCCCCGGGACTAGCGGGAGGAGAGACCCAGTACTTC.

This clonotype was recorded only once. Just one base apart from a much larger clone, this may be a read error. In DNA, the CDR3 is TGTGCCTGGATCCCGGGAGGGTATGGCTACACCTTC. Translated, it gives CAWIPGGYGYTF. This chain links TRBV30 with TRBJ1-2; D is undetermined. The length of the CDR3 is 12 residues. Trimming stripped 4 bases from V and 5 bases from J, with 11 bases between. Germline loops: CDR1 GTSNPN, CDR2 SVGIG (reference sequence). The variable domain in full, with the rest retrieved from reference TRBV30 and TRBJ1-2, is SQTIHQWPATLVQPVGSPLSLECTVEGTSNPNLYWYRQAAGRGLQLLFYSVGIGQISSEVPQNLSASRPQDRQFILSSKKLLLSDSGFYLCAWIPGGYGYTFGSGTRLTVV.

This clonotype was recorded once. The chain joins TRBV7-3 to TRBJ2-5; 7 bases match TRBD2. Germline CDR1 SGHTA, CDR2 FQGTGA. The CDR3 is made up of 14 amino acids. Germline trimming cut 4 bases from V and 4 bases from J; bases unmatched to any gene: 6. DNA of the CDR3: TGTGCCAGCAGCTCGAGCGGGGTCGGAGAGACCCAGTACTTC. This codes for CASSSSGVGETQYF.

This clonotype was detected ten times or more. This chain links TRBV7-3 with TRBJ1-1; 7 nucleotides agree with TRBD1. Trimming at V came to 5 bases and at J to 4 bases, leaving 7 bases not matched to a gene. The CDR3 is 14 residues long. The V gene's germline CDR1 is SGHTA and CDR2 FQGTGA. The CDR3: CASSQGGEGTEAFF. The DNA of the CDR3 is TGTGCCAGCAGCCAGGGGGGGGAGGGCACTGAAGCTTTCTTT. The full variable domain, rest sourced from reference TRBV7-3 and TRBJ1-1, is GAGVSQTPSNKVTEKGKYVELRCDPISGHTALYWYRQSLGQGPEFLIYFQGTGAADDSGLPNDRFFAVRPEGSVSTLKIQRTERGDSAVYLCASSQGGEGTEAFFGQGTRLTVV.

Regarding this clonotype: Sequence at one end of the junction differs from germline and may be a read error. The chain is built from TRBV7-3 and TRBJ2-7; 7 bases are shared with TRBD1. This CDR3 has 13 residues. CDR1 SGHTA and CDR2 FQGTGA come from the germline V gene. In DNA, the CDR3 is TGTGCCAGCAGCCCCGAGGGGGCCAACGAGCAGTGCTTC. This encodes CASSPEGANEQCF. The entire variable domain, with the rest obtained from reference TRBV7-3 and TRBJ2-7, is as follows: GAGVSQTPSNKVTEKGKYVELRCDPISGHTALYWYRQSLGQGPEFLIYFQGTGAADDSGLPNDRFFAVRPEGSVSTLKIQRTERGDSAVYLCASSPEGANEQCFGPGTRLTVT.

There are many counts of this clonotype. The chain combines TRBV2 with TRBJ1-6; 11 nucleotides match TRBD1. Trimming removed 7 bases from V and 10 bases from J; junction bases left unmatched: 6. This CDR3 comprises 14 residues. The germline V gene encodes CDR1 SNHLY and CDR2 FYNNEI. CDR3 bases: TGTGCCAGCAAAAGGACAGGGGGCGAATCACCCCTCCACTTT. It codes for CASKRTGGESPLHF.

There are a few counts of this clonotype. This rearrangement joins TRBV7-6 to TRBJ2-3; D remains unclear. In germline, CDR1 is SGHVS, CDR2 FNYEAQ. Trimming removed 5 bases at V and 4 bases at J, with 19 bases between. CDR3 length: 16 amino acids. The CDR3 region has the DNA TGTGCCAGCAGCGCCCAAGTGAATTCCCGGGCAGATACGCAGTATTTT. It specifies CASSAQVNSRADTQYF.

This clonotype came up once. This chain uses TRBV20-1 with TRBJ1-2, with 9 bases aligning to TRBD1. The length of the CDR3 is 13 residues. V shed 3 bases and J 10 bases; nucleotides not matched to a gene: 9. CDR1 and CDR2 from the germline V gene are DFQATT and SNEGSKA (reference sequence). The DNA for the CDR3 is TGCAGTGCTAGGGCCTTGGACAGGGGAATCTACACCTTC. Translated: CSARALDRGIYTF.

This clonotype was found many times. The chain combines TRBV12-3 or TRBV12-4 with TRBJ1-6, with D uncertain. CDR3 size: 14 residues. With 3 bases removed from V and 5 bases from J, the gap between germline ends came to 8 bases. CDR3 residues: CASSFSRHNSPLHF. The CDR3 nucleotides are TGTGCCAGCAGTTTCAGCAGACATAATTCACCCCTCCACTTT.

With respect to this clonotype: No DNA is shown, since the ends of the CDR3 on it are uncertain; the CDR3 is the one TCRdb lists. The chain couples TRBV29-1 to TRBJ2-2; no DNA check was done on the table's D call, TRBD1. The germline CDR1 and CDR2 sequences are SQVTM and ANQGSEA. Inclusive of both ends, the CDR3 amounts to 14 amino acids. CDR3 in amino acids: CSVWTGFGAGELFF.

This clonotype came up many times. The CDR3 loop is CASARGLELNTEAFF. The DNA for the CDR3 is TGTGCCAGCGCCAGGGGGCTTGAACTGAACACTGAAGCTTTCTTT. The V call is TRBV2, the J call TRBJ1-1, with 8 bases that match TRBD1. Per the germline V gene, CDR1 is SNHLY and CDR2 is FYNNEI. Trimming cost V 8 bases and J 0 bases; bases outside gene matches: 8. CDR3 length: 15 amino acids.

J is TRBJ1-1 and V is TRBV7-9; no reliable D call. Germline loops: CDR1 SEHNR, CDR2 FQNEAQ (reference sequence). Trimming took 5 bases from V and 5 from J, leaving 15 bases between them. The CDR3 loop spans 14 amino acids. CDR3 nucleotides: TGTGCCAGCAGCCGCAATGCCGGCGGGACTGAAGCTTTCTTT. Residues: CASSRNAGGTEAFF.

Ten or more counts support this clonotype. The rearrangement uses TRBV7-3 and TRBJ1-2; D gene uncertain. CDR1 SGHTA and CDR2 FQGTGA come from the germline V gene. The CDR3 runs to 15 residues. Trimming took off 5 bases at V and 0 bases at J, with 13 bases between the two ends. DNA of the CDR3: TGTGCCAGCAGCCTTTATCCCGGGACTAACTATGGCTACACCTTC. Translating it yields CASSLYPGTNYGYTF. The full variable domain, rest sourced from reference TRBV7-3 and TRBJ1-2, is GAGVSQTPSNKVTEKGKYVELRCDPISGHTALYWYRQSLGQGPEFLIYFQGTGAADDSGLPNDRFFAVRPEGSVSTLKIQRTERGDSAVYLCASSLYPGTNYGYTFGSGTRLTVV.

This clonotype was seen at least ten times. The genes are TRBV6-5 and TRBJ2-5; the match to TRBD2 covers 8 bases. Germline V lookup: CDR1 MNHEY, CDR2 SVGAGI. The CDR3 extends over 16 amino acids. Germline trimming cut 0 bases from V and 4 bases from J; bases unmatched to any gene: 7. This chain's CDR3 is CASSYSTGLGGETQYF. The CDR3 DNA sequence: TGTGCCAGCAGTTACTCGACGGGACTAGGAGGAGAGACCCAGTACTTC.

This clonotype occurred many times. V and J are TRBV5-1 and TRBJ2-5; TRBD2 matches 7 bases. The CDR3 runs to 16 residues. V was clipped by 4 bases and J by 2 bases; unmatched bases: 11. Germline CDR1 SGHRS, CDR2 YFSETQ. The CDR3: CASSPWDYPTQETQYF. CDR3 DNA: TGCGCCAGCAGCCCCTGGGACTACCCTACACAAGAGACCCAGTACTTC.

The chain joins TRBV7-3 to TRBJ1-1, with D perhaps TRBD1 (5 bases). The germline V gene encodes CDR1 SGHTA and CDR2 FQGTGA. The length of the CDR3 is 15 residues. V was cut by 6 bases and J by 3 bases, with 17 bases left in between. CDR3 protein: CASSWGFRRDTEAFF. The CDR3 DNA reads TGTGCCAGCAGTTGGGGGTTTCGCCGGGACACTGAAGCTTTCTTT.

This clonotype has a count of ten or more. The V call is TRBV10-3, the J call TRBJ2-7; TRBD1 matches at 8 bases. Germline CDR1 and CDR2: ENHRY and SYGVKD. With V trimmed by 6 bases and J by 4 bases, 8 bases remained unmatched. This CDR3 is 14 amino acids long. The CDR3: CAISEDRGRYEQYF. In nucleotides, the CDR3 is TGTGCCATCAGCGAAGACAGGGGACGTTACGAGCAGTACTTC.

This clonotype was seen repeatedly, ten times or more. The rearrangement uses TRBV5-1 and TRBJ1-2; 7 bases match TRBD1. V lost 5 bases and J lost 2; bases outside the gene matches: 3. The CDR3 runs to 13 residues. The germline V gene encodes CDR1 SGHRS and CDR2 YFSETQ. The DNA for the CDR3 is TGCGCCAGCAGGGTGACAGGGAACTATGGCTACACCTTC. Its translation: CASRVTGNYGYTF.